Here is one T cell receptor beta chain with its context. Its antigen remains unknown. The data were taken from a study of beta chain features in type 1 diabetes. Study summary: Over all samples combined, 107,917,701 sorted cells were examined. Study findings and constraints: Shorter TCRB CDR3s, moderately but significantly so, marked every one of the four CD4+ subsets in Type 1 diabetes patients.

One heparinised draw, averaging about 116 mL, was taken per donor. The V gene's germline CDR1 is SGHRS and CDR2 YFSETQ. V lost 1 base to trimming and J lost 5 bases, with 9 bases between them. CDR3 length: 14 amino acids. Expressed TCRB transcripts got sequenced, as all isolated RNA was reverse transcribed. Naive, central memory and regulatory T cell samples came to a mean of approximately 3.6 million reads. Profiling relied on immunoSEQ multiplex PCR, and the TCRdb table lists in-frame clones only, not all of them. The sample carries hundreds of thousands of clones, 13% recorded once. The material sequenced was naive CD4+ T cells from blood. The chain carries TRBV5-1 and TRBJ2-2; D is possibly TRBD1 (5 bases). This clonotype was sampled from a man between 18 and 35 years old with type 1 diabetes. The CDR3 bases are TGCGCCAGCAGCTTGTCCAGGGTTACCGGGGAGCTGTTTTTT. Translation gives CASSLSRVTGELFF. The whole variable domain, remainder taken from reference TRBV5-1 and TRBJ2-2, is KAGVTQTPRYLIKTRGQQVTLSCSPISGHRSVSWYQQTPGQGLQFLFEYFSETQRNKGNFPGRFSGRQFSNSRSEMNVSTLELGDSALYLCASSLSRVTGELFFGEGSRLTVL.